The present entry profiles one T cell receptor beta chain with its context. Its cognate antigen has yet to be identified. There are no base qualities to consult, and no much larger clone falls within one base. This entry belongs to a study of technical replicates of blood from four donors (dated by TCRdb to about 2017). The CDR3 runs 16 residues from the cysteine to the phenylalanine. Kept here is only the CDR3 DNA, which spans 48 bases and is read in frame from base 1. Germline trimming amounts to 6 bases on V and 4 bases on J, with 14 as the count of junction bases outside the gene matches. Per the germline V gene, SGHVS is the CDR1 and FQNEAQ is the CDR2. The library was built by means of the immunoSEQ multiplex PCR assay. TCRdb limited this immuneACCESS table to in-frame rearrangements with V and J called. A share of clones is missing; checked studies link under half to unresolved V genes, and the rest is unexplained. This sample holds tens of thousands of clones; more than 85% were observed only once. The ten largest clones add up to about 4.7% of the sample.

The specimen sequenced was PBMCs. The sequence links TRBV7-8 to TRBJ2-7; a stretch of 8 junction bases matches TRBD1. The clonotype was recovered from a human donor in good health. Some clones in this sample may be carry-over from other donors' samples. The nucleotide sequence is TGTGCCAGCAGTTCCCAGGCAGGGGGCGACTATTACGAGCAGTACTTC. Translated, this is CASSSQAGGDYYEQYF.